This TCR beta chain was identified during a study of shared clonotypes between healthy human individuals. Overall study context: Three plates were used per donor for CD4 naive, three for CD4 memory, two for CD8 naive and one for CD8 memory. Study results and limitations: Large depth notwithstanding, sorted-subset sequencing proved incomplete by rarefaction. Naive CD4 clonotypes were shared across a few donors at 4.5% to 6.5%.

CD45RO-negative, CCR7-positively selected cells formed the naive CD8 fraction, excluding terminally differentiated effector memory CD45RA+ cells. The CDR3 contains 15 residues. Germline CDR1 MDHEN, CDR2 SYDVKM. J gave up 8 bases and V 5 bases, and 11 bases lay outside the gene matches. As originally analysed: Quality scores were absent from the junction-only immunoSEQ sequences, so filtering differed. Clones were sequenced by immunoSEQ multiplex PCR, and TCRdb holds only the in-frame ones, with some missing. D and trimming were read from the DNA, whereas the V and J calls and clone size are those reported in that table. In the table there are about 800,000 clones, 96% of which are singletons. A remark on this clone: Its antigen is still unknown.

The chain is built from TRBV28 and TRBJ2-1, with 8 bases lining up with TRBD2. The sample comprised naive CD8+ T cells sorted from blood. This clonotype was obtained from a man in his thirties or forties in good health. The CDR3 sequence: CASSPPGLGYHEQFF. The CDR3 region has the DNA TGTGCCAGCAGTCCCCCGGGACTAGGCTATCATGAGCAGTTCTTC.